This is a list of T cell receptor beta chains from one sample in a study of early T cells in non-severe SARS-CoV-2 infection. TCRdb processed the 5' RACE reads anew with MiXCR; each CDR3 protein has one entry. The table lists roughly 60,000 distinct CDR3 sequences, approximately 8% of them singletons. The material sequenced was whole blood. All receptors derive from an adult who was a healthcare worker with PCR-confirmed SARS-CoV-2 infection or an uninfected control (not recorded which). Both conserved end residues are part of each CDR3. The order of the fields is CDR3 protein, CDR3 DNA, J gene, clone size, D gene, V gene. The D gene is left open where the match is weak. Some rows mark clone size as missing; the rest say once, few, many or name a class of expanded clone.

CDR3 protein: CSARDRTSEYTDTQYF; CDR3 DNA: TGCAGTGCTAGAGATAGAACTAGCGAATACACAGATACGCAGTATTTT; J gene: TRBJ2-3; clone size: few; D gene: TRBD2; V gene: TRBV20-1
CDR3 protein: CASSLAYSGRNYGYTF; CDR3 DNA: TGCGCCAGCAGCTTGGCCTATAGCGGGAGAAACTATGGCTACACCTTC; J gene: TRBJ1-2; clone size: many; D gene: .; V gene: TRBV5-1
CDR3 protein: CASSYEGGSEAFF; CDR3 DNA: TGTGCCAGCAGTTACGAAGGGGGGTCTGAAGCTTTCTTT; J gene: TRBJ1-1; clone size: few; D gene: .; V gene: TRBV6-5
CDR3 protein: CSVPPPSGGDEQFF; CDR3 DNA: TGCAGCGTTCCCCCCCCTAGCGGGGGGGATGAGCAGTTCTTC; J gene: TRBJ2-1; clone size: many; D gene: TRBD2; V gene: TRBV29-1
CDR3 protein: CASSHDRAYGYTF; CDR3 DNA: TGCGCCAGCAGTCACGACAGGGCCTATGGCTACACCTTC; J gene: TRBJ1-2; clone size: once; D gene: TRBD1; V gene: TRBV4-1
CDR3 protein: CASSPRPNGQPQHF; CDR3 DNA: TGTGCCAGCTCACCACGACCTAATGGACAGCCCCAGCATTTT; J gene: TRBJ1-5; clone size: few; D gene: .; V gene: TRBV18
CDR3 protein: CASSLAGATDTQYF; CDR3 DNA: TGTGCCAGCAGCTTGGCAGGGGCGACAGATACGCAGTATTTT; J gene: TRBJ2-3; clone size: many; D gene: .; V gene: TRBV5-4
CDR3 protein: CASSPNYGRTNTGELFF; CDR3 DNA: TGTGCCAGCAGTCCAAATTACGGCCGGACGAACACCGGGGAGCTGTTTTTT; J gene: TRBJ2-2; clone size: .; D gene: .; V gene: TRBV12-3/TRBV12-4
CDR3 protein: CASSQGASGYEQYF; CDR3 DNA: TGCGCCAGCAGCCAAGGCGCTAGCGGATACGAGCAGTACTTC; J gene: TRBJ2-7; clone size: many; D gene: TRBD2; V gene: TRBV4-1
CDR3 protein: CASSPTSGVADEQFF; CDR3 DNA: TGTGCCAGCAGTCCGACTAGCGGGGTAGCAGATGAGCAGTTCTTC; J gene: TRBJ2-1; clone size: many; D gene: TRBD2; V gene: TRBV12-3/TRBV12-4